These 20 T cell receptor beta chains came from one sample sequenced in a study of monozygotic twins with inflammatory bowel disease. TCRdb processed the 5' RACE reads again and assigns one entry to each CDR3 protein, with no DNA. The sample shows approximately 160,000 distinct CDR3 sequences, and 2.8% sits with its ten largest clones. The specimen was blood. The receptors originated from a human donor with ulcerative colitis or Crohn's disease, or a healthy co-twin of an affected twin (not recorded which).

This chain links TRBV24-1 with TRBJ2-3; absent DNA, TCRdb's TRBD1 call cannot be checked. This CDR3 comprises 16 residues. In germline, CDR1 is KGHDR, CDR2 SFDVKD. CDR3: CATSDFRGVTADTQYF.

The chain is built from TRBV20-1 and TRBJ1-1; TCRdb selects TRBD1, and the lack of DNA leaves this call unchecked. CDR1 is DFQATT, CDR2 SNEGSKA, per germline (reference sequence). This CDR3 has 13 residues. The CDR3 spells CSALRGTGTEAFF.

The chain couples TRBV5-1 to TRBJ1-1. This CDR3 has 17 amino acids. Looked up from germline, CDR1 is SGHRS and CDR2 is YFSETQ. Here the CDR3 reads CASSLGPPGPLNTEAFF.

The chain recombines TRBV5-1 with TRBJ1-2. This CDR3 has 14 amino acids. The germline V gene has CDR1 SGHRS and CDR2 YFSETQ. CDR3 sequence reads: CASREDVVNYGYTF.

The rearrangement joins TRBV7-3 to TRBJ2-2; TCRdb's D gene call, TRBD1, goes unchecked for lack of DNA. There are 16 residues in the CDR3. Looked up from germline, CDR1 is SGHTA and CDR2 is FQGTGA. This CDR3 is CASSPNPGTPTGELFF.

The J gene is TRBJ2-7, the V gene TRBV24-1; as DNA is missing, the TRBD1 call by TCRdb cannot be tested. Germline CDR1 is KGHDR and CDR2 is SFDVKD. The CDR3 runs 16 residues. The CDR3 loop is CATSDSRPGQFYEQYF.

The chain combines TRBV2 with TRBJ1-1; absent DNA, TCRdb's TRBD1 call cannot be checked. This CDR3 is built from 13 residues. Germline lookup yields CDR1 SNHLY and CDR2 FYNNEI. CDR3 sequence: CASRWDTNTEAFF.

The V gene is TRBV27, the J gene TRBJ2-7; TCRdb's D gene call, TRBD1, goes unchecked for lack of DNA. This CDR3 is built from 16 residues. The germline V gene encodes CDR1 MNHEY and CDR2 SMNVEV (reference sequence). CDR3 amino acids: CASSLKRGIWSYEQYF.

The rearrangement links TRBV12-3 or TRBV12-4 to TRBJ2-7; TCRdb lists TRBD2, though no DNA is available to test this call. The CDR3 sequence is 17 residues long. The CDR3: CASSLWLAGINAYEQYF.

The chain has TRBV5-6 and TRBJ2-1; TCRdb designates TRBD1, a call that cannot be tested without DNA. Germline CDR1 is SGHDT and CDR2 is YYEEEE. CDR3 length equals 16 residues. The CDR3 spells CASSFYIGGTYNEQFF.

V is TRBV10-3 and J is TRBJ1-1. CDR3 length equals 11 residues. Germline CDR1 and CDR2: ENHRY and SYGVKD. CDR3 sequence: CAISFGTEAFF.

This rearrangement joins TRBV7-3 to TRBJ1-1; lacking DNA, the TRBD1 call made by TCRdb goes unchecked. The CDR3 spans 15 residues. Germline V gene lookup returns CDR1 SGHTA and CDR2 FQGTGA. The CDR3 spells CASSPPGGSNTEAFF.

The V gene is TRBV5-1, the J gene TRBJ2-7. The CDR3 has 14 residues. Germline V gives CDR1 SGHRS, CDR2 YFSETQ. CDR3 residues: CASSLETSPYEQYF.

The chain uses TRBV5-1 and TRBJ2-7. CDR1 is SGHRS, CDR2 YFSETQ, per germline. This CDR3 contains 12 residues. CDR3 amino acids: CASSIIITEQYF. The whole variable domain, remainder taken from reference TRBV5-1 and TRBJ2-7, is KAGVTQTPRYLIKTRGQQVTLSCSPISGHRSVSWYQQTPGQGLQFLFEYFSETQRNKGNFPGRFSGRQFSNSRSEMNVSTLELGDSALYLCASSIIITEQYFGPGTRLTVT.

The V call is TRBV30, the J call TRBJ2-5; TCRdb selects TRBD2, and the lack of DNA leaves this call unchecked. The V gene's germline CDR1 is GTSNPN and CDR2 SVGIG (reference sequence). The CDR3 sequence is 19 residues long. The CDR3 here is CAWSPTRTSGPRGQETQYF.

V gene TRBV7-9 combines with J gene TRBJ2-7. The CDR3 sequence is 14 residues long. Germline V gene lookup returns CDR1 SEHNR and CDR2 FQNEAQ (reference sequence). This chain's CDR3 is CASSLGTSSYEQYF.

This rearrangement joins TRBV18 to TRBJ2-7. The CDR3 runs to 16 residues. The germline V gene has CDR1 KGHSH and CDR2 LQKENI. CDR3 sequence: CASSPPTPGDSYEQYF.

The V gene is TRBV12-3 or TRBV12-4, the J gene TRBJ1-4; the TCRdb D gene call, TRBD1, has no DNA to confirm it. This CDR3 is 14 amino acids long. CDR3 protein: CASSRTGGDEKLFF.

This chain connects TRBV7-2 to TRBJ2-1; the D gene TCRdb calls, TRBD2, cannot be checked with no DNA. Per germline, CDR1 SGHTA and CDR2 FQGNSA. The CDR3 is made up of 15 amino acids. The CDR3 sequence is CASSFRSGGYNEQFF.

The chain employs TRBV19 and TRBJ1-1. The CDR3 has 18 residues. Germline V lookup: CDR1 LNHDA, CDR2 SQIVND (reference sequence). CDR3 sequence: CASKKVGVRVRGNTEAFF.